This T cell receptor (beta chain) was obtained from a study of T-cell reconstitution after alpha-beta-depleted transplantation in children. The study, taken as a whole, reports: Reported findings indicate that, about two months after transplant, alpha-beta T cells came from several hundred expanded clones, which were derived from non-depleted graft cells.

Only a few counts were recorded for this clonotype. The antigen is undetermined. Unique molecular identifiers were used to barcode this TCRbeta library. Each CDR3 protein gets one entry after TCRdb re-called the PCR reads with MiXCR. The sample holds 350,000 to 500,000 distinct CDR3 sequences, 43% seen once. The specimen comprised PBMCs, sampled before TCRalphabeta/CD19-depleted stem cell transplant. This receptor was identified in a girl aged 2 to 10 with aplastic anemia, due to receive a stem cell transplant.

CDR3: CSARRQGRADTQYF. CDR3 sequence (DNA): TGCAGTGCCCGTAGGCAGGGACGGGCAGATACGCAGTATTTT. The chain links TRBV20-1 to TRBJ2-3; the D gene could be TRBD1 or TRBD2 (5 bases each). The CDR3 is made up of 14 amino acids. Per the germline V gene, CDR1 is DFQATT and CDR2 is SNEGSKA (reference sequence). V was clipped by 6 bases and J by 4 bases, with 17 bases between them.